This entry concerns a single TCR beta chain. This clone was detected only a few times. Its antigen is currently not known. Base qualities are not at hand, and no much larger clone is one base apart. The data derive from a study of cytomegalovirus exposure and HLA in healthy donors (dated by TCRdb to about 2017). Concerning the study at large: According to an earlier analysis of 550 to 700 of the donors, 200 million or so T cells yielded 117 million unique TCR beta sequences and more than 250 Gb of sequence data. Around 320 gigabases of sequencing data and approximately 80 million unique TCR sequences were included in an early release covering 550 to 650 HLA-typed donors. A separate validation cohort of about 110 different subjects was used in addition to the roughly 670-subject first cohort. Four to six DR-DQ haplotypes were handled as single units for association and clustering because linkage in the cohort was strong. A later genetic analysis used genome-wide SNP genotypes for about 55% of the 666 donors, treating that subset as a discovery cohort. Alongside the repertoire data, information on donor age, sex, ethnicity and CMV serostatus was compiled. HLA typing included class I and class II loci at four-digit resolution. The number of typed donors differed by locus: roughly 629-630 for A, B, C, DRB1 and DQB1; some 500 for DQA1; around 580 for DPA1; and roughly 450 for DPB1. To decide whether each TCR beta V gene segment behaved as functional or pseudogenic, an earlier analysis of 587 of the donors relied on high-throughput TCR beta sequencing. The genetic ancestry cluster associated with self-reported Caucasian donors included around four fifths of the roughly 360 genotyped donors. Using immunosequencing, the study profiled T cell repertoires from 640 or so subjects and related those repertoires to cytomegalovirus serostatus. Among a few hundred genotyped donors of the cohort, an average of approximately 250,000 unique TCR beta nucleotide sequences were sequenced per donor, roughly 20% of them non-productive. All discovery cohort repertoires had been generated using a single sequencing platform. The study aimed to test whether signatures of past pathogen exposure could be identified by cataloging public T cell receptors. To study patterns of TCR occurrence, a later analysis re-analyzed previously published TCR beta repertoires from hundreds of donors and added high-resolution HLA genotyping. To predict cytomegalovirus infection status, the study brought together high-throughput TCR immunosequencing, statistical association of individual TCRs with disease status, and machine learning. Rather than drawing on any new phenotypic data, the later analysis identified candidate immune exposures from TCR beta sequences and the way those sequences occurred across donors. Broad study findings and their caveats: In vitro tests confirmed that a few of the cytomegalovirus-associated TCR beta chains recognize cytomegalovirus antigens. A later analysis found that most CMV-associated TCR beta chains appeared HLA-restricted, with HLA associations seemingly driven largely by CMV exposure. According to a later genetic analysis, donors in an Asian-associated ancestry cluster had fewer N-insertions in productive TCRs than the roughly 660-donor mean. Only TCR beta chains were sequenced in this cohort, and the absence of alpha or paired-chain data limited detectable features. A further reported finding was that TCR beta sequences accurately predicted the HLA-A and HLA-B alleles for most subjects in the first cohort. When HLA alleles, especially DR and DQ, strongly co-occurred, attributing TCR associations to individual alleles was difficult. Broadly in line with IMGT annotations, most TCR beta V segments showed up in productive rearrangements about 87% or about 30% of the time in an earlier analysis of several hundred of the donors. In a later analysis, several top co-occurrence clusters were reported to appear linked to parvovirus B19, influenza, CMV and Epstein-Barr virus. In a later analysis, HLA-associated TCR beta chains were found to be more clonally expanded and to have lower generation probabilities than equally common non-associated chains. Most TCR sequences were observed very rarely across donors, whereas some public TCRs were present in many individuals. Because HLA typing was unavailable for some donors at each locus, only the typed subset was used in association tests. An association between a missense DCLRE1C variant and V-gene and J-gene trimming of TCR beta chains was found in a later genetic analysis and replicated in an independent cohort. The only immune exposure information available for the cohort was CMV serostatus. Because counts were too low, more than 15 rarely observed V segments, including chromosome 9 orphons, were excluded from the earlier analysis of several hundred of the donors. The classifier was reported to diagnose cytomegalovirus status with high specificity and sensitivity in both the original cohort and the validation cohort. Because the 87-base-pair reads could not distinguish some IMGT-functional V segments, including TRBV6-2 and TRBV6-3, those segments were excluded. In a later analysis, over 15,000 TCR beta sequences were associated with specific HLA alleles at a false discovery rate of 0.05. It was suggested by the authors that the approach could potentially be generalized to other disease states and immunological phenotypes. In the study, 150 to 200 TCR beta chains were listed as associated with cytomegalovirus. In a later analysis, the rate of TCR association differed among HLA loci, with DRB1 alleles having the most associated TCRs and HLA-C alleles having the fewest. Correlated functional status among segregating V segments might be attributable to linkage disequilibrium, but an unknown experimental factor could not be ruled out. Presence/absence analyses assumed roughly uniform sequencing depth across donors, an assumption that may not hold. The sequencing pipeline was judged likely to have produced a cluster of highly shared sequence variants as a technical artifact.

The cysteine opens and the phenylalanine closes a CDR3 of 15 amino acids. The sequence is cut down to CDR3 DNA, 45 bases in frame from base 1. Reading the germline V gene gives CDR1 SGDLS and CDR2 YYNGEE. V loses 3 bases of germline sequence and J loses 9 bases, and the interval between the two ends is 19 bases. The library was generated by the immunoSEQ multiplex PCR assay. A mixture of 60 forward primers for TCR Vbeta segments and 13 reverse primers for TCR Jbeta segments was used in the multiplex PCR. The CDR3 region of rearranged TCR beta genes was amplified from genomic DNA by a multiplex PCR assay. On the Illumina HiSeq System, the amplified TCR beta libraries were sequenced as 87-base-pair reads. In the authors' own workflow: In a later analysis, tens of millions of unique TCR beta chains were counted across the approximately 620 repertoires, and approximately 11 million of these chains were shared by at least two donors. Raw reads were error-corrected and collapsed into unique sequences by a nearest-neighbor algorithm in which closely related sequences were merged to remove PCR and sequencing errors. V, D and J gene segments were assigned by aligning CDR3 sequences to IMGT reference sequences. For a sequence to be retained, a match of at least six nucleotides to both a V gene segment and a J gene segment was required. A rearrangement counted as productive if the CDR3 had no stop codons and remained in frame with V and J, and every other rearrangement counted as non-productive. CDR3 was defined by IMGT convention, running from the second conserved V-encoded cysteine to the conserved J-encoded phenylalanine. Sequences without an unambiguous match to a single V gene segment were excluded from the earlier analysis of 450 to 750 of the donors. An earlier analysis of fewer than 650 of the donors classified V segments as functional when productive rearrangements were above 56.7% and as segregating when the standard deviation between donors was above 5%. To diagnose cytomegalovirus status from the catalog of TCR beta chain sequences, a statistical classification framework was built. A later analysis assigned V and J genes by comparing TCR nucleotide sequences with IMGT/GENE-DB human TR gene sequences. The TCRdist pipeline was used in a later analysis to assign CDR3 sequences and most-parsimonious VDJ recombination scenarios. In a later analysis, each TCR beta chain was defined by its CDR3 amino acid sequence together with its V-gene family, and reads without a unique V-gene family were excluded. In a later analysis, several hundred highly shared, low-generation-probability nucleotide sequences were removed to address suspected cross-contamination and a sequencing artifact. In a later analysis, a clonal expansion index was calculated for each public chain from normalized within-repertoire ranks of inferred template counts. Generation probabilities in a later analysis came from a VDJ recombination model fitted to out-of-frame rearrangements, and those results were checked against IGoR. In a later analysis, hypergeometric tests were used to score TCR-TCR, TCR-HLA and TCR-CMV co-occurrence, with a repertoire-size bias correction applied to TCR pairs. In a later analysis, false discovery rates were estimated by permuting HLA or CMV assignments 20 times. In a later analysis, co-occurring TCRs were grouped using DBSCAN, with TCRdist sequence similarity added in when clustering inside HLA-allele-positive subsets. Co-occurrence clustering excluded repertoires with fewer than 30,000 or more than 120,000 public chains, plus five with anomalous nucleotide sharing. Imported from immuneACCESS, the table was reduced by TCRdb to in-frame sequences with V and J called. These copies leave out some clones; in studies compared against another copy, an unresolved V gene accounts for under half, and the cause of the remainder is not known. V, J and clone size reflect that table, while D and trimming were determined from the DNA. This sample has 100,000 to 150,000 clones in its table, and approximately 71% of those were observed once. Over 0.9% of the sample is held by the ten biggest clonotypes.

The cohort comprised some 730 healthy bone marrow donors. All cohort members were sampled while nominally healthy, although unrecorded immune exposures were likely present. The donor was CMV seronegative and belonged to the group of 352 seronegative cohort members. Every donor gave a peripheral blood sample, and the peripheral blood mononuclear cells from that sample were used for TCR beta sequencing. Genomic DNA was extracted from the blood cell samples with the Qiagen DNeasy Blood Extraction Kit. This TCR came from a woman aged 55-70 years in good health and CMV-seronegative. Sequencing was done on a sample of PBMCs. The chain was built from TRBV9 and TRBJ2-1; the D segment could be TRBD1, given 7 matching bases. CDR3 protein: CASSASGGSFGEQFF. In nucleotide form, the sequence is TGTGCCAGCAGCGCCTCAGGGGGGAGTTTTGGTGAGCAGTTCTTC.